This TCR beta chain was captured by sequencing in a study of neurological immune-mediated disorders. The starting material, 2 million PBMCs stored at -80 C, gave rise to the unsorted libraries. Via MiXCR, TCRdb re-called the 5' RACE reads, giving one row per CDR3 protein. Found here are tens of thousands of distinct CDR3 sequences, 5% to 7% of them singletons; the top ten hold under 5.5%. This clonotype was seen repeatedly, ten times or more. The sequence was collected from a woman aged 40 to 50 in good health. Input material: PBMCs.

In DNA form, the CDR3 reads TGCGCCAGCAGCTTGGTACAGGCCACCGGGGAGCTGTTTTTT. Amino acids: CASSLVQATGELFF. The chain recombines TRBV5-1 with TRBJ2-2, with a possible D match to TRBD1 (5 bases). CDR3 length: 14 residues. The V gene lost 0 bases and the J gene lost 4 bases, with 7 bases spanning the gap. Germline V gene lookup returns CDR1 SGHRS and CDR2 YFSETQ.